These 2 T cell receptor beta chains were sequenced from one sample in a study of control samples from healthy donors and cancer patients. Only in-frame clones appear in the TCRdb table, and some are missing; sequencing was by immunoSEQ multiplex PCR. The sample has about 110,000 clones, roughly 91% seen once; the top ten hold around 17%. The sample comprised blood. The receptors were gathered from a woman in her forties or fifties in good health.

The chain couples TRBV20-1 to TRBJ1-4; a weak D match, TRBD1 (6 bases). The CDR3 covers 11 residues. Germline V CDR1 and CDR2: DFQATT, SNEGSKA (reference sequence). The V end lost 6 bases, the J end lost 8 bases, and 10 bases lay between the germline ends. The CDR3 region is CSAGGTEKLFF. CDR3 sequence (DNA): TGCAGTGCGGGGGGGACAGAAAAACTGTTTTTT.

The rearrangement links TRBV7-3 to TRBJ2-1; TRBD2 agrees at 9 bases. This CDR3 comprises 20 residues. The V gene's germline CDR1 is SGHTA and CDR2 FQGTGA. The V segment lost 5 bases and the J segment 0 bases; nucleotides outside the gene matches: 17. The CDR3 DNA sequence: TGTGCCAGCAGCCCTTCAGAACATGGGACTAGCCGGAGCTCCTACAATGAGCAGTTCTTC. This encodes CASSPSEHGTSRSSYNEQFF. Full variable domain (outside the CDR3, taken from reference TRBV7-3 and TRBJ2-1): GAGVSQTPSNKVTEKGKYVELRCDPISGHTALYWYRQSLGQGPEFLIYFQGTGAADDSGLPNDRFFAVRPEGSVSTLKIQRTERGDSAVYLCASSPSEHGTSRSSYNEQFFGPGTRLTVL.